The 25 T cell receptor beta chains listed next were all sequenced from one sample in a study of cytomegalovirus exposure and HLA in healthy donors. PCR involved 60 Vbeta and 13 Jbeta primers. Generated by immunoSEQ multiplex PCR, the TCRdb table keeps only in-frame clones and is missing some. The table has some 100,000 clones, 75% to 90% seen once; the top ten hold 3.5% to 5%. Sequenced input: PBMCs. These receptors were taken from a man younger than 40 in good health and CMV-seronegative.

The chain links TRBV7-2 to TRBJ2-2; TRBD1 is a possible D gene (5 bases). The germline V gene has CDR1 SGHTA and CDR2 FQGNSA. The CDR3 runs 15 residues. The V end was cut by 4 bases, the J end by 2 bases, with 11 bases between. This chain's CDR3 is CASSYFRENTGELFF. The CDR3 nucleotides are TGTGCCAGCAGCTATTTCAGGGAAAACACCGGGGAGCTGTTTTTT. Combining the CDR3 with reference TRBV7-2 and TRBJ2-2 gives the whole variable domain GAGVSQSPSNKVTEKGKDVELRCDPISGHTALYWYRQSLGQGLEFLIYFQGNSAPDKSGLPSDRFSAERTGGSVSTLTIQRTQQEDSAVYLCASSYFRENTGELFFGEGSRLTVL.

The chain carries TRBV7-9 and TRBJ1-2; the match to TRBD1 covers 8 bases. J was trimmed by 8 bases and V by 5 bases; bases with no gene match: 7. CDR1 is SEHNR and CDR2 is FQNEAQ in the germline V gene (reference sequence). This CDR3 is 13 amino acids long. The CDR3 reads CASSPDRVSGYTF. DNA for the CDR3: TGTGCCAGCAGCCCGGACAGGGTGAGCGGCTACACCTTC.

This clone was recorded only once. The chain couples TRBV27 to TRBJ2-2, with TRBD2 matching 7 bases. The CDR3 runs 17 residues. With 4 bases clipped from V and 2 bases from J, the junction kept 10 bases outside the gene matches. Germline V lookup: CDR1 MNHEY, CDR2 SMNVEV (reference sequence). The CDR3 loop is CASSWSTSVTNTGELFF. In nucleotides, the CDR3 is TGTGCCAGCAGTTGGAGCACTAGCGTGACTAACACCGGGGAGCTGTTTTTT.

The chain combines TRBV5-4 with TRBJ2-1; possible D gene TRBD2, 6 bases. V was trimmed by 3 bases and J by 6 bases, leaving 16 bases between them. In germline, CDR1 is SGHNT, CDR2 YYREEE (reference sequence). The CDR3 runs 15 residues. DNA of the CDR3: TGTGCCAGCAGCTCCAGGACTAATCTAGTCAATGAGCAGTTCTTC. This translates into CASSSRTNLVNEQFF.

The chain employs TRBV11-2 and TRBJ2-1, with 7 bases matching TRBD2. The CDR3 is 15 residues long. The germline CDR1 and CDR2 sequences are SGHAT and FQNNGV. The junction had 8 bases not matched to a gene; V was cut back by 5 bases and J by 4 bases. The CDR3 nucleotides are TGTGCCAGCAGCCCCGGGAGGCAATCATACAATGAGCAGTTCTTC. As protein: CASSPGRQSYNEQFF.

The rearrangement links TRBV6-6 to TRBJ2-3, with 7 bases aligning to TRBD2. CDR1 is MNHNY and CDR2 is SVGAGI in the germline V gene (reference sequence). The V and J ends lost 3 bases and 1 base, in that order; junction bases with no gene match: 4. This CDR3 is built from 15 residues. CDR3 region: CASSYVREGTDTQYF. CDR3 DNA: TGTGCCAGCAGTTATGTACGGGAGGGCACAGATACGCAGTATTTT.

This sequence joins TRBV13 and TRBJ2-7, with D maybe TRBD1 (5 bases). The CDR3 has 15 amino acids. The germline CDR1 and CDR2 sequences are PRHDT and FYEKMQ (reference sequence). Trimming removed 2 bases from V and 4 bases from J, with 15 bases in between. The CDR3 DNA follows: TGTGCCAGCAGCTTATCCGGCAGGGCTTTGTACGAGCAGTACTTC. Its translation is CASSLSGRALYEQYF. Using reference TRBV13 and TRBJ2-7 for the parts outside the CDR3, the full variable domain is AAGVIQSPRHLIKEKRETATLKCYPIPRHDTVYWYQQGPGQDPQFLISFYEKMQSDKGSIPDRFSAQQFSDYHSELNMSSLELGDSALYFCASSLSGRALYEQYFGPGTRLTVT.

The rearrangement joins TRBV15 to TRBJ2-5; 11 bases agree with TRBD1. Unmatched junction bases numbered 3, after V lost 4 bases and J lost 2 bases. Germline V gene sequence: CDR1 LNHNV, CDR2 YYDKDF (reference sequence). The CDR3 runs to 15 residues. In DNA, the CDR3 is TGTGCCACCAGCACGGACAGGGGGCCTCAAGAGACCCAGTACTTC. Translation: CATSTDRGPQETQYF.

V usage is TRBV15 and J usage is TRBJ2-1; the D gene is possibly TRBD2 (6 bases). The CDR3 totals 15 residues. CDR1 and CDR2 (germline): LNHNV, YYDKDF (reference sequence). Trimming cost V 3 bases and J 5 bases, with 14 bases left between them. The CDR3 sequence is CATSRGGSGNNEQFF. CDR3 in DNA: TGTGCCACCAGCAGGGGGGGTTCGGGGAACAATGAGCAGTTCTTC.

The V gene is TRBV19, the J gene TRBJ2-5; TRBD1 aligns across 7 bases. CDR1 is LNHDA, CDR2 SQIVND, per germline (reference sequence). CDR3 length equals 15 residues. With V trimmed by 3 bases and J by 2 bases, 6 bases remained unmatched. CDR3 bases: TGTGCCAGTAGTATGACAGGGATGTCACAAGAGACCCAGTACTTC. Its translation: CASSMTGMSQETQYF.

This rearrangement joins TRBV28 to TRBJ1-1; TRBD1 agrees at 8 bases. Per germline, CDR1 MDHEN and CDR2 SYDVKM. The CDR3 loop spans 15 amino acids. V was pared by 5 bases and J by 4 bases, with 9 bases of the junction left unmatched. The CDR3 DNA reads TGTGCCAGCAGTCCTGGGGACAGGTGGGGCACTGAAGCTTTCTTT. Its translation is CASSPGDRWGTEAFF.

The chain employs TRBV30 and TRBJ1-6; D is ambiguous. V gave up 2 bases and J gave up 10 bases, with 6 bases separating them. CDR3 length equals 11 residues. Germline V CDR1 and CDR2: GTSNPN, SVGIG (reference sequence). CDR3 sequence reads: CAWSRTSPLHF. The DNA of the CDR3 is TGTGCCTGGAGTCGCACATCACCCCTCCACTTT.

The J gene is TRBJ2-5, the V gene TRBV5-4; D ambiguous. Looked up from germline, CDR1 is SGHNT and CDR2 is YYREEE (reference sequence). The V end was cut by 0 bases, the J end by 3 bases, with 9 bases between. The CDR3 is 14 residues long. The CDR3 coding sequence is TGTGCCAGCAGCTTGGATTACAGTGAAGAGACCCAGTACTTC. Translation gives CASSLDYSEETQYF. The entire variable domain, with the rest obtained from reference TRBV5-4 and TRBJ2-5, is as follows: ETGVTQSPTHLIKTRGQQVTLRCSSQSGHNTVSWYQQALGQGPQFIFQYYREEENGRGNFPPRFSGLQFPNYSSELNVNALELDDSALYLCASSLDYSEETQYFGPGTRLLVL.

This chain links TRBV7-9 with TRBJ1-1; D may be TRBD1 (5 bases). Trimming pared 4 bases from V and 5 bases from J, leaving 11 bases between. Germline V gives CDR1 SEHNR, CDR2 FQNEAQ (reference sequence). This CDR3 has 13 amino acids. CDR3 DNA sequence: TGTGCCAGCAGCTCTGAGGGGAGGACTGAAGCTTTCTTT. This encodes CASSSEGRTEAFF.

The chain uses TRBV5-1 and TRBJ2-7, with 7 bases matching TRBD1. The CDR3 loop spans 13 amino acids. Germline CDR1 and CDR2: SGHRS and YFSETQ. With 4 bases clipped from V and 5 bases from J, the junction kept 6 bases outside the gene matches. The CDR3 DNA reads TGCGCCAGCAGCCGGATCACAGGGGACGAGCAGTACTTC. Translating gives CASSRITGDEQYF.

The rearrangement joins TRBV19 to TRBJ1-1; no clear D. The CDR3 totals 16 residues. Germline V lookup: CDR1 LNHDA, CDR2 SQIVND (reference sequence). Trimming shortened V by 8 bases and J by 1 base, and 20 bases separated the two germline ends. The CDR3 spells CASVHGRLLSNTEAFF. For the CDR3, the DNA is TGTGCCAGTGTACATGGTCGTCTCCTTTCGAACACTGAAGCTTTCTTT.

The V call is TRBV11-2, the J call TRBJ2-1, with D maybe TRBD2 (6 bases). Germline loops: CDR1 SGHAT, CDR2 FQNNGV. Trimming removed 3 bases at V and 3 bases at J, with 15 bases between. This CDR3 contains 16 residues. The CDR3 spells CASSLGGMLGYNEQFF. The DNA of the CDR3 is TGTGCCAGCAGCTTGGGCGGGATGTTAGGCTACAATGAGCAGTTCTTC.

V is TRBV19 and J is TRBJ1-1; 11 nucleotides line up with TRBD1. V shed 6 bases and J 0 bases; nucleotides not matched to a gene: 3. The CDR3 spans 15 residues. In germline, CDR1 is LNHDA, CDR2 SQIVND (reference sequence). The CDR3 protein is CASRRDRGMNTEAFF. The CDR3 coding sequence is TGTGCCAGTAGACGGGACAGGGGGATGAACACTGAAGCTTTCTTT.

This clone has a single count. This chain joins TRBV29-1 and TRBJ1-2; perhaps TRBD1 as D (6 bases). Trimming left V 7 bases short and J 2 bases short, with 14 bases between. Germline V gene data show CDR1 as SQVTM and CDR2 as ANQGSEA. The CDR3 has 13 residues. CDR3 sequence (DNA): TGCAGCGCGGTAGGACAGATCAACTATGGCTACACCTTC. It codes for CSAVGQINYGYTF. The variable domain in full, completed from reference TRBV29-1 and TRBJ1-2, reads SAVISQKPSRDICQRGTSLTIQCQVDSQVTMMFWYRQQPGQSLTLIATANQGSEATYESGFVIDKFPISRPNLTFSTLTVSNMSPEDSSIYLCSAVGQINYGYTFGSGTRLTVV.

The V call is TRBV30, the J call TRBJ2-7; 8 nucleotides match TRBD1. Germline V lookup: CDR1 GTSNPN, CDR2 SVGIG (reference sequence). Germline trimming cut 0 bases from V and 5 bases from J; bases unmatched to any gene: 15. The CDR3 has 17 residues. Here the CDR3 DNA reads TGTGCCTGGAGTGTACCCCGGACAGGGACCCGTCGGGACGAGCAGTACTTC. Its protein is CAWSVPRTGTRRDEQYF.

The V gene is TRBV29-1, the J gene TRBJ2-7, with 7 bases aligning to TRBD1. The CDR3 is 12 amino acids. The junction had 4 bases not matched to a gene; V was cut back by 2 bases and J by 6 bases. Looked up from germline, CDR1 is SQVTM and CDR2 is ANQGSEA. The CDR3, as DNA: TGCAGCGTTGAAAAACAGGGGAGCGAGCAGTACTTC. This codes for CSVEKQGSEQYF.

This clone was found once. The rearrangement joins TRBV5-1 to TRBJ2-4; TRBD2 matches at 9 bases. Per the germline V gene, CDR1 is SGHRS and CDR2 is YFSETQ. The CDR3 is 17 amino acids. Trimming cost V 0 bases and J 9 bases; bases outside gene matches: 13. In nucleotides, the CDR3 is TGCGCCAGCAGCTTGGACCCATTAGCGGGAGAGGTGAGCATTCAGTACTTC. Its protein product is CASSLDPLAGEVSIQYF.

The rearrangement uses TRBV10-3 and TRBJ2-7, with D maybe TRBD2 (5 bases). Trimming cost V 4 bases and J 2 bases, with 15 bases left between them. This CDR3 contains 15 residues. Germline-derived CDR1 and CDR2 are ENHRY and SYGVKD. The DNA for the CDR3 is TGTGCCATCAGTGTCTTCCGGGAATCAACCTACGAGCAGTACTTC. Its protein is CAISVFRESTYEQYF.

This clone occurred a few times. The chain is built from TRBV11-2 and TRBJ2-7, with D unresolved. The germline V gene has CDR1 SGHAT and CDR2 FQNNGV. Trimming took 0 bases from V and 2 from J, leaving 11 bases between them. The CDR3 runs 15 residues. The CDR3: CASSLERMSTYEQYF. In nucleotides, the CDR3 is TGTGCCAGCAGCTTAGAGAGGATGTCAACCTACGAGCAGTACTTC. Filled out from reference TRBV11-2 and TRBJ2-7, the complete variable domain reads EAGVAQSPRYKIIEKRQSVAFWCNPISGHATLYWYQQILGQGPKLLIQFQNNGVVDDSQLPKDRFSAERLKGVDSTLKIQPAKLEDSAVYLCASSLERMSTYEQYFGPGTRLTVT.

The table lists this clone with a count of one. The chain employs TRBV5-1 and TRBJ2-5; D is perhaps TRBD1 (6 bases). The J call is in doubt because the DNA end fits TRBJ2-7 better. Germline V CDR1 and CDR2: SGHRS, YFSETQ. The CDR3 totals 13 residues. CDR3 coding DNA: TGCGCCAGCAGCTTGGAACAGGGCGACGAGCAGTACTTC. This gives the protein CASSLEQGDEQYF.